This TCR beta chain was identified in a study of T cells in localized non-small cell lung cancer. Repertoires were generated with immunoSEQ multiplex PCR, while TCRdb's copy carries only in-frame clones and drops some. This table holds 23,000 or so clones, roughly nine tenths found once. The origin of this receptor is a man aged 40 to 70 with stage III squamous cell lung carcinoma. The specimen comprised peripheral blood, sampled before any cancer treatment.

In DNA, the CDR3 is TGTGCCAGCAGTTCGCTAGCGGGAGGTGAAGAGACCCAGTACTTC. Protein sequence: CASSSLAGGEETQYF. The V and J genes are TRBV27 and TRBJ2-5; 11 nucleotides line up with TRBD2. J gave up 3 bases and V 4 bases, and 4 bases lay outside the gene matches. Germline V gene data show CDR1 as MNHEY and CDR2 as SMNVEV (reference sequence). This CDR3 spans 15 amino acids.